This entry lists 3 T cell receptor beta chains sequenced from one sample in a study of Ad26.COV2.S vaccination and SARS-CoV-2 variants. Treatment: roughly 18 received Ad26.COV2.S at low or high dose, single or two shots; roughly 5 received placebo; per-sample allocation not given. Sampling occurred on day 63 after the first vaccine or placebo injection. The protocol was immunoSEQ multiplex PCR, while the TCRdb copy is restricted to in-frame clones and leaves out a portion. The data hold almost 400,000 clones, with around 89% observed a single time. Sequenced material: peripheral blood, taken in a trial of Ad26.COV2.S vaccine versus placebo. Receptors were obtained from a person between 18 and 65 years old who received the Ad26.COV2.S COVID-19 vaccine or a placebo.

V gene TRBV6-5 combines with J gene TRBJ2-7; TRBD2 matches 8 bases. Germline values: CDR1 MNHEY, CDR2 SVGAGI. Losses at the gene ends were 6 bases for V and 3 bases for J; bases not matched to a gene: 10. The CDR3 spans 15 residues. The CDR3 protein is CASRVSLAGLYEQYF. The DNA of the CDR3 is TGTGCCAGCAGGGTCAGTCTAGCGGGCCTCTACGAGCAGTACTTC.

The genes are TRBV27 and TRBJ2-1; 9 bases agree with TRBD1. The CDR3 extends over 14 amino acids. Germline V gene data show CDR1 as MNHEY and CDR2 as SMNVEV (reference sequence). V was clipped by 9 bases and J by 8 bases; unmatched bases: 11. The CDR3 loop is CASKQGARNHEQFF. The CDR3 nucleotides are TGTGCCAGTAAACAGGGGGCGCGGAATCATGAGCAGTTCTTC.

The CDR3 region is CASSLRYFTDTQYF. The CDR3 region has the DNA TGTGCCAGCAGCTTAAGGTACTTCACAGATACGCAGTATTTT. The rearrangement links TRBV5-6 to TRBJ2-3; D unclear. The V gene lost 2 bases and the J gene lost 2 bases, with 9 bases spanning the gap. This CDR3 region has 14 residues. Germline V CDR1 and CDR2: SGHDT, YYEEEE.